This TCR beta chain was found in a study of T cells in Graves' hyperthyroidism and ophthalmopathy. Study-wide background: Prior to any treatment, at the point of initial diagnosis, peripheral blood was collected.

Study findings and constraints: Before onset, ophthalmopathy was predicted by the model a median approximately 6.5 months earlier.

RNA transcripts provided the source from which TCR beta CDR3 regions were amplified. HTBI primers drove first-round RT-PCR of the TCR CDR3. TCRdb recomputed calls from the multiplex PCR reads with MiXCR, one row per CDR3 protein. The table lists about 270,000 distinct CDR3 sequences, over 20% of them singletons. Per germline, CDR1 MNHEY and CDR2 SVGAGI. The V and J ends lost 2 bases and 2 bases respectively, with 10 bases between them. The CDR3 is made up of 15 amino acids. This clonotype came up many times. Its specificity is not known. Fresh 10 ml peripheral blood yielded PBMCs. Sequencing was done on a sample of blood. This sequence originates from a woman in her forties with Graves' ophthalmopathy. The chain carries TRBV6-5 and TRBJ1-5; a possible D gene is TRBD1 (6 bases). CDR3: CASSYTGGGNQPQHF. The CDR3 nucleotides are TGTGCCAGCAGTTACACGGGGGGCGGCAATCAGCCCCAGCATTTT.